This TCR beta chain comes out of a study of blood T cell repertoires in COVID-19. The repertoire was sequenced with immunoSEQ multiplex PCR; TCRdb's copy has only in-frame clones and lacks some. The table lists some 350,000 clones, about 87% of them singletons. From germline, CDR1 is SGDLS and CDR2 YYNGEE. Germline trimming cut 4 bases from V and 5 bases from J; bases unmatched to any gene: 4. The CDR3 contains 13 residues. V and J are TRBV9 and TRBJ1-2, with 8 positions matching TRBD1. The sequenced sample was PBMCs or T cells enriched from blood (not recorded which). The sequence came from a young man who had recovered from COVID-19. CDR3: CASSPGGWYGYTF. CDR3 coding DNA: TGTGCCAGCAGCCCAGGGGGCTGGTATGGCTACACCTTC. Together with reference TRBV9 and TRBJ1-2, the CDR3 gives the full variable domain: DSGVTQTPKHLITATGQRVTLRCSPRSGDLSVYWYQQSLDQGLQFLIQYYNGEERAKGNILERFSAQQFPDLHSELNLSSLELGDSALYFCASSPGGWYGYTFGSGTRLTVV.